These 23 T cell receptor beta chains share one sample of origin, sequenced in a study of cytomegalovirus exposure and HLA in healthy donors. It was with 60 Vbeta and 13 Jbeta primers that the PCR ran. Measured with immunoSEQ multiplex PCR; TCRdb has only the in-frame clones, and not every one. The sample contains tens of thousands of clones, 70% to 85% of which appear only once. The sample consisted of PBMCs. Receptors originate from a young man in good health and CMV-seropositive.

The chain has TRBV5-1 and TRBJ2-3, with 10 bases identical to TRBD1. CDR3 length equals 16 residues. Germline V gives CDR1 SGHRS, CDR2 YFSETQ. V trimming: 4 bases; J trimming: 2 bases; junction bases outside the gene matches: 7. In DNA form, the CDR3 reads TGCGCCAGCAGCGACCGGGACAGGGGTTTCACAGATACGCAGTATTTT. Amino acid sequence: CASSDRDRGFTDTQYF.

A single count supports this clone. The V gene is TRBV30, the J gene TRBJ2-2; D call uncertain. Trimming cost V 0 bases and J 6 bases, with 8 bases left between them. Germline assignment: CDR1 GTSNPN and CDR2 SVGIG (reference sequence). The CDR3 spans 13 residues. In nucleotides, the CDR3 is TGTGCCTGGAGTGTATCGGGTCCCGGGGAGCTGTTTTTT. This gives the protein CAWSVSGPGELFF.

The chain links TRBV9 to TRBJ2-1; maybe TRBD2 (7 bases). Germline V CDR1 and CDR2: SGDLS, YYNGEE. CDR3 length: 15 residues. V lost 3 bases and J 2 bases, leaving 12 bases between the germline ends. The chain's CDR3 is CASSAQGTTYNEQFF. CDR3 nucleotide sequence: TGTGCCAGCAGCGCCCAGGGGACTACCTACAATGAGCAGTTCTTC.

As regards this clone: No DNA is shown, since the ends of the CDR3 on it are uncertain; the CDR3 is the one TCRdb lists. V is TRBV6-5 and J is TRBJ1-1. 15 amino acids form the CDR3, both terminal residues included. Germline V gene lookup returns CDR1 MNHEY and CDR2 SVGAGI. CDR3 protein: CASSFLAGRGTEAFF.

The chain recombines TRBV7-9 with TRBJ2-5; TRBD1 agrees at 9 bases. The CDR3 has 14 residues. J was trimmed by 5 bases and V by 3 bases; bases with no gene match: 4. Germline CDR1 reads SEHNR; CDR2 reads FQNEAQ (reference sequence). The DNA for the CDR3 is TGTGCCAGCAGCTTGGGACAGGGTCTTGAGACCCAGTACTTC. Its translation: CASSLGQGLETQYF.

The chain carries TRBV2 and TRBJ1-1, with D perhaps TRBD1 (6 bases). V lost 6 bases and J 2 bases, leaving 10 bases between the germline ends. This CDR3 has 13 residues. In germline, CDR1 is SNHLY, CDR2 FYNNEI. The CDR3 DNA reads TGTGCCAGCAGCGAGGACAGTAACACTGAAGCTTTCTTT. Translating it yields CASSEDSNTEAFF.

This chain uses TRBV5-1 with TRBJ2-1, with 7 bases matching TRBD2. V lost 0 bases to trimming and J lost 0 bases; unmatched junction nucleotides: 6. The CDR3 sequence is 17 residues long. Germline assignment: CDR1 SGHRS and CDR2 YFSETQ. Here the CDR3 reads CASSLVGSGSSYNEQFF. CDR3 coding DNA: TGCGCCAGCAGCTTGGTGGGTAGCGGGTCCTCCTACAATGAGCAGTTCTTC.

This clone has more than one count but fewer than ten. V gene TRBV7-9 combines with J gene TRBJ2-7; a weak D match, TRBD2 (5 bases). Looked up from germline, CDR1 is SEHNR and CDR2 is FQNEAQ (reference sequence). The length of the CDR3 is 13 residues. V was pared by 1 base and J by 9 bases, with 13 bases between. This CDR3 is CASSLDGPRGQYF. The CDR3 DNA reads TGTGCCAGCAGCTTAGATGGTCCTCGGGGGCAGTACTTC.

As DNA, the CDR3 is TGTGCCAGCAGCCCCCGCGAGTACAATGAGCAGTTCTTC. Translating gives CASSPREYNEQFF. The rearrangement uses TRBV5-5 and TRBJ2-1, with D uncertain. Trimming took off 4 bases at V and 4 bases at J, with 9 bases between the two ends. Germline V gene sequence: CDR1 SGHKS, CDR2 YYEKEE (reference sequence). This CDR3 spans 13 amino acids. The variable domain in full, completed from reference TRBV5-5 and TRBJ2-1, reads DAGVTQSPTHLIKTRGQQVTLRCSPISGHKSVSWYQQVLGQGPQFIFQYYEKEERGRGNFPDRFSARQFPNYSSELNVNALLLGDSALYLCASSPREYNEQFFGPGTRLTVL.

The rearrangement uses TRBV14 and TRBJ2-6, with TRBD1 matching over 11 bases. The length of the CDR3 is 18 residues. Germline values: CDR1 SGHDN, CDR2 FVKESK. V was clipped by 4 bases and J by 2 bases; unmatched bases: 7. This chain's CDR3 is CASSPDRGRITGANVLTF. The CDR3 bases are TGTGCCAGCAGCCCGGACAGGGGGCGCATCACTGGGGCCAACGTCCTGACTTTC.

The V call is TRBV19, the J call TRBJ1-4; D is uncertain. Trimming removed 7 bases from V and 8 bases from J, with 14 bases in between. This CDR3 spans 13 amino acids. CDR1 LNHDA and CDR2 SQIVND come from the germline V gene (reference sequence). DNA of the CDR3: TGTGCCAGTACCATCGGGTACGGGGAAAAACTGTTTTTT. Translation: CASTIGYGEKLFF.

The CDR3 region is CASSEAQRGGAGQPQHF. The CDR3 region has the DNA TGTGCCAGCAGTGAAGCTCAACGGGGGGGCGCGGGTCAGCCCCAGCATTTT. The rearrangement uses TRBV2 and TRBJ1-5, with D maybe TRBD1 (6 bases). The ends were cut back, 0 bases at V and 6 bases at J, with 18 bases in the middle. CDR1 SNHLY and CDR2 FYNNEI come from the germline V gene. This CDR3 is built from 17 residues.

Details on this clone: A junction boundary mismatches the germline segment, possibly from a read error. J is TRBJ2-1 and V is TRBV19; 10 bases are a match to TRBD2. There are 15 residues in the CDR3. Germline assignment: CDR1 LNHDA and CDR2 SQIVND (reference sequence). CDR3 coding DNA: TGTGCCAGTAGCATAGCGGGGGGCTCCTACAATGAGCAGTTCTTC. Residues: CASSIAGGSYNEQFF.

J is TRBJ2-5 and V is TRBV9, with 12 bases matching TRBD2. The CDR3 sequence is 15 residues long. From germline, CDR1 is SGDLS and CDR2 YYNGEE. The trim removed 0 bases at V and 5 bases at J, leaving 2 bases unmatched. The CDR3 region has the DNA TGTGCCAGCAGCGTAGTTCTAGCGGGAGGGGAGACCCAGTACTTC. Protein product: CASSVVLAGGETQYF.

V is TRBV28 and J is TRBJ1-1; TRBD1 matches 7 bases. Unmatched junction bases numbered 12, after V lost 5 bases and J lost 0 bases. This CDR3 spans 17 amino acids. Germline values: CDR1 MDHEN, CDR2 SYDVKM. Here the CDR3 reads CASSLNRGPFMNTEAFF. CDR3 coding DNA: TGTGCCAGCAGTCTTAACAGGGGCCCGTTCATGAACACTGAAGCTTTCTTT.

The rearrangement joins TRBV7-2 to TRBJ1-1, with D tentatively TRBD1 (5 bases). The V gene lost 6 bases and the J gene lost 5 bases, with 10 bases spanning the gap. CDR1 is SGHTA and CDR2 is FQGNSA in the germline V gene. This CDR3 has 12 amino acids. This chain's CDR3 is CASRVGTTEAFF. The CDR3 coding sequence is TGTGCCAGCAGGGTGGGGACTACTGAAGCTTTCTTT.

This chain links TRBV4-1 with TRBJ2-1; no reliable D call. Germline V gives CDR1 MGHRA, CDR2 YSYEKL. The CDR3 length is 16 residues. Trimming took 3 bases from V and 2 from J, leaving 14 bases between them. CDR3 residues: CASSQRPDSPYNEQFF. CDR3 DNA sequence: TGCGCCAGCAGCCAGCGACCCGACTCCCCCTACAATGAGCAGTTCTTC.

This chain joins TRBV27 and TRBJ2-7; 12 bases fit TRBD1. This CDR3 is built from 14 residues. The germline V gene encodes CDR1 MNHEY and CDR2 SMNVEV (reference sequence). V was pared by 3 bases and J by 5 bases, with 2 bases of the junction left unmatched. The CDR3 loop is CASSFGTGGDEQYF. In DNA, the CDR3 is TGTGCCAGCAGTTTTGGGACAGGGGGCGACGAGCAGTACTTC.

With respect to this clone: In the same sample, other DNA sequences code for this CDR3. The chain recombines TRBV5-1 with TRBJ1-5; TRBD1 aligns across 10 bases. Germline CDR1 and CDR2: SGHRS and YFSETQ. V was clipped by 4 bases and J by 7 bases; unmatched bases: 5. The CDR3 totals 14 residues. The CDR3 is CASSPGTGVQPQHF. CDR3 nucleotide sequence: TGCGCCAGCAGCCCTGGGACAGGGGTCCAGCCCCAGCATTTT.

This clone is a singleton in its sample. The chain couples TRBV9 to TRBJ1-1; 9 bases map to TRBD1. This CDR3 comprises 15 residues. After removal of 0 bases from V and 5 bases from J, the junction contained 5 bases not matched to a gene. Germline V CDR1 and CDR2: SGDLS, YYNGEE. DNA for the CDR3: TGTGCCAGCAGCGTAGATGGACAGGGGTGGACTGAAGCTTTCTTT. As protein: CASSVDGQGWTEAFF.

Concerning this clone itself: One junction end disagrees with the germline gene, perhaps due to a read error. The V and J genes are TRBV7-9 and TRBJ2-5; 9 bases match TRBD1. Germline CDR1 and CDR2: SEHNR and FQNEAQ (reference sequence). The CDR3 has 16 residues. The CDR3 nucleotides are TGTTCCAGCAGCTCCAGTCAGGGACAGGGCGGAGAGACCCAGTACTTC. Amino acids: CSSSSSQGQGGETQYF.

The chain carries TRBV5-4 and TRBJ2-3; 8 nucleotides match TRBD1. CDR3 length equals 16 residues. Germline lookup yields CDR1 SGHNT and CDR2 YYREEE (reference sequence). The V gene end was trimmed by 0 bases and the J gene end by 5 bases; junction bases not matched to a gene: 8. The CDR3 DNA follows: TGTGCCAGCAGCTTGGAGGGCAGGGGGCTGTTAGATACGCAGTATTTT. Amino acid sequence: CASSLEGRGLLDTQYF.

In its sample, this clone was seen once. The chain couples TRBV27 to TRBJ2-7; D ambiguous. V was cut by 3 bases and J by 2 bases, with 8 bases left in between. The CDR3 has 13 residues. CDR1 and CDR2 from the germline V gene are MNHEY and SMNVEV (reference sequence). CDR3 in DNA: TGTGCCAGCAGTTTTAGAGTTACCTACGAGCAGTACTTC. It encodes CASSFRVTYEQYF.